These 28 T cell receptor beta chains share one sample of origin, sequenced in a study of cytomegalovirus exposure and HLA in healthy donors. 60 Vbeta and 13 Jbeta primers were used in PCR. Some clones are missing from TCRdb's copy, which holds only in-frame ones; the method was immunoSEQ multiplex PCR. The sample shows just over 150,000 clones, roughly 84% of them seen only once. The sequencing sample was made of PBMCs. These receptors were obtained from a man aged 18 to 30 in good health and CMV-seropositive.

The rearrangement links TRBV13 to TRBJ1-3, with 11 bases aligning to TRBD1. The V segment lost 5 bases and the J segment 4 bases; nucleotides outside the gene matches: 13. The CDR3 loop spans 18 amino acids. In germline, CDR1 is PRHDT, CDR2 FYEKMQ (reference sequence). The DNA for the CDR3 is TGTGCCAGCAGCCCCCGGACAGGACAGGGGGCGCGAGGAAACACCATATATTTT. It is translated as CASSPRTGQGARGNTIYF.

This clone was found once. The chain combines TRBV7-3 with TRBJ2-5; the match to TRBD2 covers 9 bases. In germline, CDR1 is SGHTA, CDR2 FQGTGA. With V trimmed by 1 base and J by 5 bases, 5 bases remained unmatched. This CDR3 has 15 amino acids. CDR3 nucleotide sequence: TGTGCCAGCAGCTTAAGGCGGGGGGGCTTGGAGACCCAGTACTTC. This sequence encodes CASSLRRGGLETQYF.

V gene TRBV2 combines with J gene TRBJ1-2; possibly TRBD1 for D (5 bases). This CDR3 region has 16 residues. Germline assignment: CDR1 SNHLY and CDR2 FYNNEI. The V end was cut by 4 bases, the J end by 0 bases, with 15 bases between. The chain's CDR3 is CASSGLGLLANYGYTF. In DNA form, the CDR3 reads TGTGCCAGCAGTGGACTGGGACTCCTAGCTAACTATGGCTACACCTTC.

V gene TRBV23-1 combines with J gene TRBJ1-1; the match to TRBD1 covers 9 bases. TRBV23-1 is an ORF, and what it does is uncertain. The CDR3 is 17 amino acids. V was clipped by 10 bases and J by 2 bases; unmatched bases: 17. The CDR3 sequence is CAILYPGTGCKNTEAFF. CDR3 in DNA: TGCGCCATCCTATACCCCGGGACAGGGTGCAAAAACACTGAAGCTTTCTTT.

The chain is built from TRBV7-2 and TRBJ1-3, with D perhaps TRBD1 (6 bases). This CDR3 is built from 15 residues. V shed 5 bases and J shed 2 bases, with 13 bases lying between them. Per germline, CDR1 SGHTA and CDR2 FQGNSA. In DNA, the CDR3 is TGTGCCAGCAGCGAAAAAACAGGGACTGGAAACACCATATATTTT. Translated, it gives CASSEKTGTGNTIYF.

The V and J genes are TRBV5-1 and TRBJ2-7; the match to TRBD2 covers 11 bases. The CDR3 runs 16 residues. CDR1 and CDR2 from the germline V gene are SGHRS and YFSETQ. The V gene end was trimmed by 4 bases and the J gene end by 0 bases; junction bases not matched to a gene: 6. The CDR3 protein is CASSGLAGGSSYEQYF. CDR3 nucleotides: TGCGCCAGCAGCGGGCTAGCGGGGGGAAGCTCCTACGAGCAGTACTTC.

This clone was found once. The rearrangement uses TRBV18 and TRBJ1-6; 8 bases line up with TRBD1. The germline V gene encodes CDR1 KGHSH and CDR2 LQKENI. Losses at the gene ends were 3 bases for V and 3 bases for J; bases not matched to a gene: 10. The CDR3 loop spans 18 amino acids. The CDR3 loop is CASSPFRQGPDYNSPLHF. In DNA, the CDR3 is TGTGCCAGCTCACCCTTCAGACAGGGGCCGGACTATAATTCACCCCTCCACTTT.

As to this clone: Other DNA sequences of this sample code for an identical CDR3. This chain links TRBV9 with TRBJ2-7; 11 bases line up with TRBD1. Germline CDR1 reads SGDLS; CDR2 reads YYNGEE. The CDR3 sequence is 14 residues long. The J segment lost 3 bases and the V segment lost 3 bases, leaving 2 bases of the junction unmatched. The CDR3 coding sequence is TGTGCCAGCAGCGCCGGGACAGGGGGCTACGAGCAGTACTTC. Protein product: CASSAGTGGYEQYF.

The chain couples TRBV30 to TRBJ2-3; 8 bases are shared with TRBD2. The CDR3 consists of 15 residues. Per germline, CDR1 GTSNPN and CDR2 SVGIG (reference sequence). The J segment lost 4 bases and the V segment lost 0 bases, leaving 6 bases of the junction unmatched. CDR3 DNA: TGTGCCTGGAGTGTTCTCGGGGGGGCTTCAGATACGCAGTATTTT. It specifies CAWSVLGGASDTQYF.

The chain carries TRBV29-1 and TRBJ1-5; TRBD1 agrees at 7 bases. V lost 6 bases and J lost 0; bases outside the gene matches: 8. There are 15 residues in the CDR3. Germline values: CDR1 SQVTM, CDR2 ANQGSEA. The CDR3 DNA reads as TGCAGCGTCGCCGGGACAGCTAATAGCAATCAGCCCCAGCATTTT. This sequence encodes CSVAGTANSNQPQHF.

The chain combines TRBV6-5 with TRBJ2-3; 7 nucleotides line up with TRBD1. The CDR3 totals 15 residues. Germline lookup yields CDR1 MNHEY and CDR2 SVGAGI. With 0 bases clipped from V and 4 bases from J, the junction kept 4 bases outside the gene matches. This chain's CDR3 is CASSYSGTEADTQYF. CDR3 DNA sequence: TGTGCCAGCAGTTACTCGGGGACAGAAGCAGATACGCAGTATTTT.

The rearrangement joins TRBV23-1 to TRBJ2-1; the D gene is possibly TRBD2 (7 bases). Being an ORF, TRBV23-1 has a function that is uncertain. This CDR3 is 14 amino acids long. Trimming removed 10 bases from V and 3 bases from J, with 16 bases in between. As DNA, the CDR3 is TGCGCCACCAGGGAGGGGGAGGGCTACAATGAGCAGTTCTTC. It specifies CATREGEGYNEQFF.

The chain couples TRBV29-1 to TRBJ2-3; TRBD1 is a possible D gene (5 bases). The CDR3 spans 14 residues. Trimming shortened V by 1 base and J by 1 base, and 9 bases separated the two germline ends. Germline-derived CDR1 and CDR2 are SQVTM and ANQGSEA. CDR3 in DNA: TGCAGCGTTGAAGGGGGCGGCGGCACAGATACGCAGTATTTT. It encodes CSVEGGGGTDTQYF.

The V call is TRBV19, the J call TRBJ2-1; 11 bases line up with TRBD2. The CDR3 extends over 14 amino acids. V gave up 3 bases and J gave up 8 bases; unmatched junction bases: 3. Per germline, CDR1 LNHDA and CDR2 SQIVND (reference sequence). The CDR3 DNA reads TGTGCCAGTAGTATGCGTAGCGGGGGGGATGAGCAGTTCTTC. Translation: CASSMRSGGDEQFF.

The rearrangement uses TRBV5-6 and TRBJ2-3, with a weak D call TRBD2 (6 bases). The V end was cut by 1 base, the J end by 3 bases, with 15 bases between. The V gene's germline CDR1 is SGHDT and CDR2 YYEEEE. The CDR3 extends over 16 amino acids. The CDR3 protein is CASSLFLVGGTDTQYF. The DNA for the CDR3 is TGTGCCAGCAGCTTGTTTCTGGTGGGGGGAACAGATACGCAGTATTTT.

This clone appeared a few times. The V gene is TRBV27, the J gene TRBJ2-5, with 8 bases matching TRBD1. Germline V gene sequence: CDR1 MNHEY, CDR2 SMNVEV (reference sequence). Germline trimming cut 5 bases from V and 5 bases from J; bases unmatched to any gene: 10. This CDR3 spans 15 amino acids. In DNA, the CDR3 is TGTGCCAGCAGTGCCGACAGGGGCGGTAGGGAGACCCAGTACTTC. This translates into CASSADRGGRETQYF.

A few counts support this clone. CDR3 sequence reads: CASTARVTNYGYTF. The CDR3, as DNA: TGTGCCAGCACCGCCAGGGTAACTAACTATGGCTACACCTTC. The chain carries TRBV6-6 and TRBJ1-2; D is possibly TRBD1 (5 bases). Germline V CDR1 and CDR2: MNHNY, SVGAGI (reference sequence). V lost 7 bases and J lost 0, with 12 bases in between. This CDR3 spans 14 amino acids.

V and J are TRBV7-9 and TRBJ2-1; TRBD2 agrees at 8 bases. The V and J ends lost 5 bases and 8 bases, in that order; junction bases with no gene match: 5. Germline CDR1 is SEHNR and CDR2 is FQNEAQ (reference sequence). The CDR3 is 13 amino acids. CDR3 amino acids: CASSRGGFDEQFF. The CDR3 coding sequence is TGTGCCAGCAGCCGGGGGGGTTTTGATGAGCAGTTCTTC.

This sequence joins TRBV19 and TRBJ1-1; D gene unclear. The V end lost 4 bases, the J end lost 10 bases, and 13 bases lay between the germline ends. The CDR3 spans 12 residues. Germline CDR1 is LNHDA and CDR2 is SQIVND (reference sequence). CDR3 protein: CASSTTRARAFF. CDR3 sequence (DNA): TGTGCCAGTAGTACCACGAGGGCTAGAGCTTTCTTT.

The rearrangement uses TRBV9 and TRBJ2-3; 7 bases are a match to TRBD2. There are 16 residues in the CDR3. Germline V gives CDR1 SGDLS, CDR2 YYNGEE. Losses at the gene ends were 0 bases for V and 0 bases for J; bases not matched to a gene: 4. The CDR3 is CASSVDVGGSTDTQYF. The CDR3 bases are TGTGCCAGCAGCGTAGATGTCGGGGGGAGCACAGATACGCAGTATTTT.

With regard to this clone: At one of its ends the junction is not consistent with the germline gene, which may arise from a read error. The CDR3 DNA reads as TGTGCTAGCAGCACCGACAGGGCTAATTCACCCCTCCACTTT. This sequence encodes CASSTDRANSPLHF. V gene TRBV7-7 combines with J gene TRBJ1-6; 7 positions agree with TRBD1. The CDR3 consists of 14 residues. Germline V gene lookup returns CDR1 SSHAT and CDR2 FNYEAQ (reference sequence).

The J gene is TRBJ1-2, the V gene TRBV19; 10 bases are a match to TRBD1. Germline values: CDR1 LNHDA, CDR2 SQIVND (reference sequence). The CDR3 runs 13 residues. The ends lost 5 bases at V and 6 bases at J; junction bases unmatched: 3. In nucleotides, the CDR3 is TGTGCCAGTAGTGACAGGGGGCCCAATGGCTACACCTTC. Residues: CASSDRGPNGYTF.

V is TRBV6-6 and J is TRBJ2-2, with 7 bases lining up with TRBD2. V lost 8 bases, J lost 6 bases, and 3 bases stayed unmatched. Germline CDR1 MNHNY, CDR2 SVGAGI (reference sequence). The CDR3 spans 12 residues. CDR3 sequence reads: CASGGEAGELFF. CDR3 DNA: TGTGCCAGCGGGGGGGAGGCCGGGGAGCTGTTTTTT.

This clone appeared once. This chain links TRBV11-2 with TRBJ1-6; 8 bases map to TRBD1. Trimming took 4 bases from V and 10 from J; bases not matched to a gene: 9. CDR3 size: 15 residues. Looked up from germline, CDR1 is SGHAT and CDR2 is FQNNGV. The CDR3 DNA reads TGTGCCAGCAGCTCCGGGACAGGTTTCTTCTCACCCCTCCACTTT. Its translation: CASSSGTGFFSPLHF.

The V and J genes are TRBV27 and TRBJ1-6; D possibly corresponds to TRBD1 (5 bases). The CDR3 extends over 14 amino acids. Germline CDR1 MNHEY, CDR2 SMNVEV (reference sequence). V was cut by 5 bases and J by 7 bases, with 12 bases left in between. CDR3 nucleotide sequence: TGTGCCAGCAGTCCATGGGACTTCAATTCACCCCTCCACTTT. It specifies CASSPWDFNSPLHF.

J is TRBJ2-7 and V is TRBV10-3; weak D call: TRBD1 (5 bases). V gave up 4 bases and J gave up 3 bases, with 13 bases separating them. Germline V gives CDR1 ENHRY, CDR2 SYGVKD. CDR3 length: 14 residues. The CDR3 DNA follows: TGTGCCATCAGTGTGGCGGCTACAGGCTACGAGCAGTACTTC. The encoded protein is CAISVAATGYEQYF.

On this clone: Additional DNA sequences in this sample encode the identical CDR3. The chain carries TRBV7-2 and TRBJ2-5, with unresolved D. CDR1 is SGHTA, CDR2 FQGNSA, per germline. Trimming left V 5 bases short and J 4 bases short, with 8 bases between. The CDR3 covers 12 residues. The CDR3 sequence is CASSLFRETQYF. The CDR3 bases are TGTGCCAGCAGCCTGTTTAGAGAGACCCAGTACTTC.

Only a few counts were recorded for this clone. The chain couples TRBV29-1 to TRBJ2-3; TRBD2 matches at 10 bases. The germline gives CDR1 SQVTM, CDR2 ANQGSEA. V shed 7 bases and J 4 bases; nucleotides not matched to a gene: 8. The CDR3 length is 14 residues. The CDR3 DNA reads as TGCAGCGGCCAGCGGGGGGGCCAGGCAGATACGCAGTATTTT. Its protein product is CSGQRGGQADTQYF.